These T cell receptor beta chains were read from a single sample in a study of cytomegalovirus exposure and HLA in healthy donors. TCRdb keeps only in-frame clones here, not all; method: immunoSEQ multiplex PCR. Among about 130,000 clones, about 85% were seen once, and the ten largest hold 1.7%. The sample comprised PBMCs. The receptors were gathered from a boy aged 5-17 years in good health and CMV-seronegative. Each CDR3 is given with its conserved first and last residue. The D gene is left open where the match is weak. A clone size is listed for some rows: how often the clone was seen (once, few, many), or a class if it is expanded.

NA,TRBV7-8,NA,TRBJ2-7,TGTGCCAGCAGCTTAGCGGACGCAGGGGAGCTCCACTACGAGCAGTACTTC,CASSLADAGELHYEQYF
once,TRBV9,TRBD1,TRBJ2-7,TGTGCCAGCAGCGTAACCGGGACAGGGGAGCAGTACTTC,CASSVTGTGEQYF
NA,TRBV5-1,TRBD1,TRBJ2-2,TGCGCCAGCAGCTCGGGACAGCCTCCGAACACCGGGGAGCTGTTTTTT,CASSSGQPPNTGELFF
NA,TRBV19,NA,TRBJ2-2,TGTGCCAGCCGGGTCTATGTGGGCACCGGGGAGCTGTTTTTT,CASRVYVGTGELFF
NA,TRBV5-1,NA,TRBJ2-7,TGCGCCACCACCCAAGTCGCCAGACTACACTACGAGCAGTACTTC,CATTQVARLHYEQYF
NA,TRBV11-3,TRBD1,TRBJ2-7,TGTGCCAGCAGCTTGAGGACAGGGTACGAGCAGTACTTC,CASSLRTGYEQYF
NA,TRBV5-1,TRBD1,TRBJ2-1,TGCGCCAGCAGCTTGGACAGACAGGGTTATCGTTGGTCCTACAATGAGCAGTTCTTC,CASSLDRQGYRWSYNEQFF
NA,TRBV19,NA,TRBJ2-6,TGTGCCAGTAGTATAACCGGGATCTCTGGGGCCAACGTCCTGACTTTC,CASSITGISGANVLTF
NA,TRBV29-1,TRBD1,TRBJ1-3,TGCAGCGTTGAGGACAGGGGCGCAAACACCATATATTTT,CSVEDRGANTIYF
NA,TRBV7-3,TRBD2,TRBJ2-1,TGTGCCAGCAGCAAGGGGACTAGCGGGAGTTCCTCCTACAATGAGCAGTTCTTC,CASSKGTSGSSSYNEQFF
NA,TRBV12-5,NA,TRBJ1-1,TGTGCTAGTGCCGAGATGAACACTGAAGCTTTCTTT,CASAEMNTEAFF
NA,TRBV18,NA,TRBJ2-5,TGTGCCAGCTCACCTCAGGGTCCGGAGACCCAGTACTTC,CASSPQGPETQYF
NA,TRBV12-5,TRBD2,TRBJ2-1,TGTGCTAGTGGTTTGGTACTGGGTAGCGGGGGATACAATGAGCAGTTCTTC,CASGLVLGSGGYNEQFF
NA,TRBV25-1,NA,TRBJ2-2,TGTGCCAGCAGTGTCAGGGTGTTCACCGGGGAGCTGTTTTTT,CASSVRVFTGELFF
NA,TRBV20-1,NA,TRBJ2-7,TGCAGTGCTAGGGAGAGGTACGAGCAGTACTTC,CSARERYEQYF
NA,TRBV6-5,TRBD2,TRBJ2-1,TGTGCCAGCAGCCAGACTAGCGGGACTTACAATGAGCAGTTCTTC,CASSQTSGTYNEQFF
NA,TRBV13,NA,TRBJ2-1,TGTGCCAGCAGCTCCATCAATGAGCAGTTCTTC,CASSSINEQFF
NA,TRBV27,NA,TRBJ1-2,TGTGCCAGCAGCTTAATATCGGGCTATGGCTACACCTTC,CASSLISGYGYTF
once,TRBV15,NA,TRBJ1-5,TGTGCCACCAGCAGAGATTGGGGGGGCCAGCCCCAGCATTTT,CATSRDWGGQPQHF
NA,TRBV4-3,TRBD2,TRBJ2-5,TGCGCCAGCAGCCAAGATCGGGGGGGTGGCGAGACCCAGTACTTC,CASSQDRGGGETQYF
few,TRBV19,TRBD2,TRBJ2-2,TGTGCCAGTGCGGGACTAGCGGGGGGGGCGAAACCCGGGGAGCTGTTTTTT,CASAGLAGGAKPGELFF
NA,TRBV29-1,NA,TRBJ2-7,TGCAGCGTTGTAGACCTGGCACCCAACGAGCAGTACTTC,CSVVDLAPNEQYF
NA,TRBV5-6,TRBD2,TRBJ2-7,TGTGCCAGCAGCTTATTTGCTAGCGGACGCTACGAGCAGTACTTC,CASSLFASGRYEQYF
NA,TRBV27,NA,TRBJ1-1,TGTGCTGGGACAAATAACACTGAAGCTTTCTTT,CAGTNNTEAFF
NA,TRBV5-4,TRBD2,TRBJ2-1,TGTGCCAGCAGCTTGGTAGGGCGGGGGGGCAATGAGCAGTTCTTC,CASSLVGRGGNEQFF
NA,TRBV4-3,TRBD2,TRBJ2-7,TGCGCCAGCAGCCAAGAAGGTAGCGGGGGCGCCTACGAGCAGTACTTC,CASSQEGSGGAYEQYF
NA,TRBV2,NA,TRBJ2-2,TGTGCCAGCACCCCCGAAGGGCTCCGGGGGACCGGGGAGCTGTTTTTT,CASTPEGLRGTGELFF
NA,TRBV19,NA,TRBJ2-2,TGTGCCAGTAGTATCCCAATAGTGCGCACCGGGGAGCTGTTTTTT,CASSIPIVRTGELFF
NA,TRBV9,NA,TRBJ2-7,TGTGCCAGCAGCGTAGCTCCGGGGGTAGCAATGTACGAGCAGTACTTC,CASSVAPGVAMYEQYF
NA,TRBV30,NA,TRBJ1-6,TGTGCCTGGGGCGGAGTAAATTCACCCCTCCACTTT,CAWGGVNSPLHF
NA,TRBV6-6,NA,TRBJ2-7,TGTGCCAGTAACTCGATGGTCGGCGAGCAGTACTTC,CASNSMVGEQYF
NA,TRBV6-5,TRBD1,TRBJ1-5,TGTGCCGTATCACAGGGGCGGGAGCCCCAGCATTTT,CAVSQGREPQHF
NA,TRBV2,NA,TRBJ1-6,TGTGCCAGCAGTGATCTGGGGGAGGACTCACCCCTCCACTTT,CASSDLGEDSPLHF
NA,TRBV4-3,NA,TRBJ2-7,TGCGCCAGCAGCTTGCAGACAGGCCACTACTACGAGCAGTACTTC,CASSLQTGHYYEQYF
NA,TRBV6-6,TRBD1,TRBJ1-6,TGTGCCAGCAGTCGACAGGGGGCTGGTAATTCACCCCTCCACTTT,CASSRQGAGNSPLHF
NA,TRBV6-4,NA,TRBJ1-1,TGTGCCAGCAGTGTCACAGTGAACACTGAAGCTTTCTTT,CASSVTVNTEAFF
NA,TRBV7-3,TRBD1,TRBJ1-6,TGTGCCAGCAGCTTCGGGACAGTAAATTCACCCCTCCACTTT,CASSFGTVNSPLHF
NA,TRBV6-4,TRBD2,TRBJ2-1,TGTGCCAGCAGTGACTCTAGCGGGGGCGCCAATGAGCAGTTCTTC,CASSDSSGGANEQFF
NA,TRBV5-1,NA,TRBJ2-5,TGCGCCAGCAGCTCCCACAGGGATTCAGAGACCCAGTACTTC,CASSSHRDSETQYF
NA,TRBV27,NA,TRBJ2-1,TGTGCCAGCAGTTTGACAGGAGTATGGGCCAATGAGCAGTTCTTC,CASSLTGVWANEQFF